A selection of T cell receptor beta chains follows, all from one sample in a study of radiotherapy plus CTLA-4 blockade in lung cancer. Produced via immunoSEQ multiplex PCR; TCRdb's table is partial and in-frame only. This sample yields roughly 70,000 clones, of which around nine tenths are seen a single time; 35% to 45% belongs to the top ten. The sequencing here drew on peripheral blood, taken from a patient treated with radiotherapy plus ipilimumab. The receptors here all came from a human donor with non-small cell lung cancer that progressed on radiotherapy plus ipilimumab. Each CDR3 is given with its conserved first and last residue. The order of the fields is CDR3 protein, CDR3 DNA, V gene, clone size, J gene, D gene. The D gene is left open where the match is weak. Clone sizes are given selectively: once, few, many, or a class where the clone is expanded.

cdr3_aa: CASSYSEQSTEAFF
cdr3_nt: TGTGCCAGCAGTTACTCGGAACAGAGCACTGAAGCTTTCTTT
v_call: TRBV6-6
clone_size: .
j_call: TRBJ1-1
d_call: .

cdr3_aa: CASSFQGGNEQFF
cdr3_nt: TGTGCCAGCAGCTTCCAGGGAGGGAATGAGCAGTTCTTC
v_call: TRBV5-8
clone_size: .
j_call: TRBJ2-1
d_call: TRBD2

cdr3_aa: CASSRGGFGEKLFF
cdr3_nt: TGTGCCAGCAGCCGAGGGGGATTCGGTGAAAAACTGTTTTTT
v_call: TRBV7-9
clone_size: .
j_call: TRBJ1-4
d_call: .

cdr3_aa: CASSFLTGGPYEQYF
cdr3_nt: TGTGCCAGCAGTTTCCTGACAGGGGGACCCTACGAGCAGTACTTC
v_call: TRBV28
clone_size: .
j_call: TRBJ2-7
d_call: TRBD1

cdr3_aa: CASSLAATGRYNEQFF
cdr3_nt: TGTGCCAGCAGCTTAGCCGCGACAGGGCGCTACAATGAGCAGTTCTTC
v_call: TRBV7-2
clone_size: .
j_call: TRBJ2-1
d_call: TRBD1

cdr3_aa: CASSSGQGGYTF
cdr3_nt: TGTGCCAGCAGTTCAGGACAGGGCGGCTACACCTTC
v_call: TRBV28
clone_size: .
j_call: TRBJ1-2
d_call: TRBD1

cdr3_aa: CASKQTNTGELFF
cdr3_nt: TGTGCCAGCAAACAAACGAACACCGGGGAGCTGTTTTTT
v_call: TRBV6-5
clone_size: .
j_call: TRBJ2-2
d_call: .

cdr3_aa: CASSFVEFTEAFF
cdr3_nt: TGTGCCAGCAGCTTTGTGGAATTCACTGAAGCTTTCTTT
v_call: TRBV5-4
clone_size: .
j_call: TRBJ1-1
d_call: .

cdr3_aa: CASSLGQNNQPQHF
cdr3_nt: TGTGCCAGCAGCTTGGGACAGAACAATCAGCCCCAGCATTTT
v_call: TRBV11-2
clone_size: .
j_call: TRBJ1-5
d_call: TRBD1

cdr3_aa: CASSSRATETQYF
cdr3_nt: TGTGCCAGCAGTTCGAGGGCGACGGAGACCCAGTACTTC
v_call: TRBV28
clone_size: .
j_call: TRBJ2-5
d_call: .

cdr3_aa: CASSYQGDRAREDTEAFF
cdr3_nt: TGTGCCAGCAGTTACCAGGGAGACAGGGCAAGAGAGGACACTGAAGCTTTCTTT
v_call: TRBV6-7
clone_size: .
j_call: TRBJ1-1
d_call: TRBD1

cdr3_aa: CASNAGGSYNEQFF
cdr3_nt: TGTGCCAGTAACGCGGGAGGATCCTACAATGAGCAGTTCTTC
v_call: TRBV19
clone_size: once
j_call: TRBJ2-1
d_call: TRBD2

cdr3_aa: CASSQEWGAEHTDTQYF
cdr3_nt: TGTGCCAGCAGCCAAGAGTGGGGAGCAGAACACACAGATACGCAGTATTTT
v_call: TRBV4-2
clone_size: once
j_call: TRBJ2-3
d_call: .

cdr3_aa: CASSRGSGELFF
cdr3_nt: TGTGCCAGCAGCAGGGGTTCCGGGGAGCTGTTTTTT
v_call: TRBV6-5
clone_size: .
j_call: TRBJ2-2
d_call: .

cdr3_aa: CASSYFVNSPLHF
cdr3_nt: TGTGCCAGCAGTTACTTCGTGAATTCACCCCTCCACTTT
v_call: TRBV6-5
clone_size: .
j_call: TRBJ1-6
d_call: .

cdr3_aa: CAIRGTSGKNGGELFF
cdr3_nt: TGTGCCATCAGGGGGACTAGCGGGAAAAATGGCGGGGAGCTGTTTTTT
v_call: TRBV10-3
clone_size: .
j_call: TRBJ2-2
d_call: TRBD2

cdr3_aa: CAGAVGGRRTGELFF
cdr3_nt: TGTGCCGGGGCCGTCGGCGGGAGAAGGACCGGGGAGCTGTTTTTT
v_call: TRBV30
clone_size: .
j_call: TRBJ2-2
d_call: TRBD2

cdr3_aa: CSAGHEQYF
cdr3_nt: TGCAGTGCTGGCCACGAGCAGTACTTC
v_call: TRBV20-1
clone_size: .
j_call: TRBJ2-7
d_call: .

cdr3_aa: CASSVGLAGASDTQYF
cdr3_nt: TGTGCCAGCAGCGTGGGACTAGCGGGAGCGTCAGATACGCAGTATTTT
v_call: TRBV5-4
clone_size: .
j_call: TRBJ2-3
d_call: TRBD2

cdr3_aa: CASSLATSGNEQFF
cdr3_nt: TGTGCCAGCAGCTTAGCGACGTCGGGCAATGAGCAGTTCTTC
v_call: TRBV7-9
clone_size: .
j_call: TRBJ2-1
d_call: .

cdr3_aa: CASSVGLREYTGELFF
cdr3_nt: TGTGCCAGCAGCGTAGGTTTGCGGGAGTACACCGGGGAGCTGTTTTTT
v_call: TRBV9
clone_size: .
j_call: TRBJ2-2
d_call: TRBD2

cdr3_aa: CASTGGTGHEKLFF
cdr3_nt: TGTGCCAGCACAGGAGGGACAGGGCATGAAAAACTGTTTTTT
v_call: TRBV28
clone_size: .
j_call: TRBJ1-4
d_call: TRBD1

cdr3_aa: CASIDRGHLSGNTIYF
cdr3_nt: TGTGCCAGTATTGACAGGGGCCATCTCTCTGGAAACACCATATATTTT
v_call: TRBV19
clone_size: .
j_call: TRBJ1-3
d_call: TRBD1

cdr3_aa: CASSTGGFNQPQHF
cdr3_nt: TGTGCCAGCAGCACAGGGGGCTTCAATCAGCCCCAGCATTTT
v_call: TRBV2
clone_size: .
j_call: TRBJ1-5
d_call: TRBD1

cdr3_aa: CASSSGDSAEKLFF
cdr3_nt: TGCGCCAGCAGCTCGGGAGACTCAGCTGAAAAACTGTTTTTT
v_call: TRBV5-1
clone_size: once
j_call: TRBJ1-4
d_call: .

cdr3_aa: CASSGTGPQPQHF
cdr3_nt: TGTGCCAGTTCTGGGACAGGACCTCAGCCCCAGCATTTT
v_call: TRBV27
clone_size: .
j_call: TRBJ1-5
d_call: TRBD1

cdr3_aa: CASSPGTSGRYEQYF
cdr3_nt: TGTGCCAGCAGCCCCGGGACTAGCGGGCGTTACGAGCAGTACTTC
v_call: TRBV28
clone_size: .
j_call: TRBJ2-7
d_call: TRBD2

cdr3_aa: CASSGREGSYEQYF
cdr3_nt: TGCGCCAGCAGTGGACGGGAGGGCAGCTACGAGCAGTACTTC
v_call: TRBV4-1
clone_size: .
j_call: TRBJ2-7
d_call: TRBD2

cdr3_aa: CASSSTGTGAWTYYNEQFF
cdr3_nt: TGTGCCAGCAGTAGCACCGGGACAGGGGCATGGACGTATTACAATGAGCAGTTCTTC
v_call: TRBV28
clone_size: .
j_call: TRBJ2-1
d_call: TRBD1

cdr3_aa: CAWSVAVYEQFF
cdr3_nt: TGTGCCTGGAGTGTGGCAGTATATGAGCAGTTCTTC
v_call: TRBV30
clone_size: .
j_call: TRBJ2-1
d_call: .

cdr3_aa: CASSLGSTYEQYF
cdr3_nt: TGTGCCAGCAGTTTAGGCAGCACCTACGAGCAGTACTTC
v_call: TRBV27
clone_size: .
j_call: TRBJ2-7
d_call: .

cdr3_aa: CASSPLDRTVPDTQYF
cdr3_nt: TGTGCCAGCAGCCCCCTGGACAGGACTGTACCGGATACGCAGTATTTT
v_call: TRBV5-4
clone_size: .
j_call: TRBJ2-3
d_call: TRBD1

cdr3_aa: CSVGQGKTEAFF
cdr3_nt: TGCAGCGTTGGACAGGGGAAAACTGAAGCTTTCTTT
v_call: TRBV29-1
clone_size: .
j_call: TRBJ1-1
d_call: TRBD1

cdr3_aa: CSVDREGFGETQYF
cdr3_nt: TGCAGCGTTGACCGAGAGGGATTCGGGGAGACCCAGTACTTC
v_call: TRBV29-1
clone_size: .
j_call: TRBJ2-5
d_call: .

cdr3_aa: CASSAGTGGFEQYF
cdr3_nt: TGTGCCAGCAGCGCCGGGACAGGGGGCTTCGAGCAGTACTTC
v_call: TRBV9
clone_size: .
j_call: TRBJ2-7
d_call: TRBD1

cdr3_aa: CASSPVSAGGSYGYTF
cdr3_nt: TGTGCCAGCAGTCCCGTATCCGCGGGTGGTAGCTATGGCTACACCTTC
v_call: TRBV7-8
clone_size: .
j_call: TRBJ1-2
d_call: .

cdr3_aa: CASSGQGFAGELFF
cdr3_nt: TGTGCCAGCAGCGGACAGGGGTTCGCCGGGGAGCTGTTTTTT
v_call: TRBV28
clone_size: .
j_call: TRBJ2-2
d_call: TRBD1

cdr3_aa: CASRRDRDQSQHF
cdr3_nt: TGTGCCAGTAGGAGAGACAGGGATCAGTCCCAGCATTTT
v_call: TRBV19
clone_size: .
j_call: TRBJ1-5
d_call: TRBD1

cdr3_aa: CASSYSGTPANYGYTF
cdr3_nt: TGCGCCAGCAGCTACTCCGGGACACCCGCTAACTATGGCTACACCTTC
v_call: TRBV5-1
clone_size: .
j_call: TRBJ1-2
d_call: .

cdr3_aa: CASSIAWSSTDTQYF
cdr3_nt: TGTGCCAGCAGTATCGCGTGGTCTAGCACAGATACGCAGTATTTT
v_call: TRBV27
clone_size: .
j_call: TRBJ2-3
d_call: .